The clone carrying this T cell receptor beta chain was seen once. Its antigen is as yet unknown. The PCR used 60 Vbeta and 13 Jbeta primers. Produced via immunoSEQ multiplex PCR; TCRdb's table is partial and in-frame only. The sample yields 300,000 or so clones, 80% to 90% seen once. The record originates from a study of cytomegalovirus exposure and HLA in healthy donors. Study results and caveats: Within the data, a cluster of highly shared sequence variants was likely a sequencing artifact. Later work associated more than 15,000 TCR beta sequences with HLA alleles at 0.05 false discovery rate. The study dropped some indistinguishable V segments, TRBV6-2 and TRBV6-3 among them.

The ends were cut back, 4 bases at V and 8 bases at J, with 23 bases in the middle. Germline V CDR1 and CDR2: GTSNPN, SVGIG (reference sequence). This CDR3 is built from 15 residues. This TCR was recovered from a woman between 40 and 55 years old in good health and CMV-seropositive. The genes are TRBV30 and TRBJ1-2, with a weak D call TRBD1 (5 bases). Sequenced: PBMCs. In DNA form, the CDR3 reads TGTGCCTGGAACGAGGGAGGGGCACCCCAACGGGGCTACACCTTC. Residues: CAWNEGGAPQRGYTF.